The 7 T cell receptor beta chains in this list originate from one sample, sequenced in a study of T cells in Graves' hyperthyroidism and ophthalmopathy. Researchers took RNA transcripts and amplified the TCR beta CDR3 regions from them. When the TCR CDR3 underwent first-round RT-PCR, the HTBI primer set was used. TCRdb re-called the multiplex PCR reads through MiXCR, storing one row per CDR3 protein. This table holds about 500,000 distinct CDR3 sequences, roughly 18% found once. The material sequenced was blood. The receptor set was obtained from a woman under 30 with Graves' ophthalmopathy.

At least ten counts were recorded for this clonotype. V gene TRBV12-3 or TRBV12-4 combines with J gene TRBJ2-2; TRBD2 aligns across 12 bases. J lost 7 bases, V lost 0 bases, and 6 bases had no gene match. The CDR3 is made up of 17 amino acids. The CDR3 sequence: CASSLATSGRSIGELFF. The CDR3 DNA sequence: TGTGCCAGCAGTTTAGCGACTAGCGGGAGATCGATCGGGGAGCTGTTTTTT.

This clonotype was found many times. The chain recombines TRBV30 with TRBJ2-7, with 7 positions matching TRBD1. There are 13 residues in the CDR3. Germline V gives CDR1 GTSNPN, CDR2 SVGIG (reference sequence). Germline trimming cut 4 bases from V and 4 bases from J; bases unmatched to any gene: 7. CDR3 nucleotides: TGTGCCTGGATTCGGGACAGAGGGTACGAGCAGTACTTC. Its protein is CAWIRDRGYEQYF.

V usage is TRBV19 and J usage is TRBJ1-1; D gene ambiguous. Deletions cut 5 bases from V and 5 bases from J, with 12 bases between. The germline V gene has CDR1 LNHDA and CDR2 SQIVND (reference sequence). The CDR3 has 13 residues. In DNA form, the CDR3 reads TGTGCCAGTAGTGCCCGCGTCGGGACTGAAGCTTTCTTT. As protein: CASSARVGTEAFF.

The chain links TRBV13 to TRBJ2-1; 7 bases line up with TRBD1. V lost 5 bases to trimming and J lost 1 base; unmatched junction nucleotides: 5. Germline V gene data show CDR1 as PRHDT and CDR2 as FYEKMQ (reference sequence). This CDR3 region has 15 residues. The CDR3 loop is CASSVTGASYNEQFF. The CDR3 DNA reads TGTGCCAGCAGCGTAACAGGGGCGTCCTACAATGAGCAGTTCTTC.

There are many counts of this clonotype. The J gene is TRBJ1-2, the V gene TRBV6-1; possibly TRBD1 for D (5 bases). This CDR3 region has 14 residues. Trimming removed 3 bases at V and 3 bases at J, with 11 bases between. Germline loops: CDR1 MNHNS, CDR2 SASEGT. The CDR3 loop is CASSDGDFDYGYTF. The CDR3 bases are TGTGCCAGCAGTGATGGGGACTTCGACTATGGCTACACCTTC.

This clonotype was recorded many times. J is TRBJ1-4 and V is TRBV27, with no clear D. V was trimmed by 0 bases and J by 5 bases, leaving 4 bases between them. There are 13 residues in the CDR3. Germline CDR1 MNHEY, CDR2 SMNVEV (reference sequence). CDR3 nucleotides: TGTGCCAGCAGTTTATCGACGAATGAAAAACTGTTTTTT. Encoded protein: CASSLSTNEKLFF.

The rearrangement joins TRBV5-1 to TRBJ2-1; D gene ambiguous. Germline values: CDR1 SGHRS, CDR2 YFSETQ. CDR3 length equals 14 residues. V was trimmed by 0 bases and J by 6 bases, leaving 10 bases between them. In DNA form, the CDR3 reads TGCGCCAGCAGCTTGGGACTGACCGGCAATGAGCAGTTCTTC. Protein: CASSLGLTGNEQFF.